A single sample gave rise to the 24 T cell receptor beta chains below, sequenced in a study of blood T cell repertoires in COVID-19. Clones were read by immunoSEQ multiplex PCR, and TCRdb kept only the in-frame ones, dropping some. The sample lists over 95,000 clones; roughly 76% were seen once. Sequencing was done on a sample of peripheral blood. Receptor source: a human donor in a cohort sampled during active COVID-19.

The chain uses TRBV3-1 (or the pseudogene TRBV3-2) and TRBJ2-1; 8 nucleotides align to TRBD2. The V gene's germline CDR1 is LGHDT and CDR2 YNNKEL (reference sequence). V lost 6 bases and J lost 9; bases outside the gene matches: 13. The CDR3 covers 15 residues. The CDR3 sequence: CASRHTGLVLFEQFF. CDR3 nucleotides: TGTGCCAGCAGACACACGGGACTAGTTTTGTTTGAGCAGTTCTTC.

This clone was seen only once. The chain joins TRBV4-2 to TRBJ1-2, with D maybe TRBD1 (5 bases). Germline V gene sequence: CDR1 LGHNA, CDR2 YNFKEQ. V was clipped by 8 bases and J by 6 bases, with 16 bases between them. There are 13 residues in the CDR3. The CDR3 region has the DNA TGTGCCAGCTCCACCCCGGGGGGTGATGGCTACACCTTC. Protein sequence: CASSTPGGDGYTF.

The rearrangement links TRBV6-5 to TRBJ1-2; D perhaps matches TRBD1 (5 bases). Germline V gene lookup returns CDR1 MNHEY and CDR2 SVGAGI. The CDR3 is 15 residues long. Trimming took off 6 bases at V and 0 bases at J, with 14 bases between the two ends. The DNA for the CDR3 is TGTGCCAGCAGCCTTGGACATAAAGCTAACTATGGCTACACCTTC. Its protein is CASSLGHKANYGYTF.

This clone was picked up one time. The CDR3 DNA sequence: TGTGCCAGCACAAGTCTGGGCAGGGAGGCTATTGGCACTGAAGCTTTCTTT. Translating it yields CASTSLGREAIGTEAFF. This chain uses TRBV21-1 with TRBJ1-1. TRBV21-1 is flagged as a pseudogene. There are 17 residues in the CDR3.

The table lists this clone with a few counts. This chain connects TRBV5-1 to TRBJ1-1; no clear D. The CDR3 is made up of 14 amino acids. Trimming shortened V by 0 bases and J by 0 bases, and 6 bases separated the two germline ends. CDR1 is SGHRS and CDR2 is YFSETQ in the germline V gene. CDR3 nucleotide sequence: TGCGCCAGCAGCTTGGACCAGGTGAACACTGAAGCTTTCTTT. It is translated as CASSLDQVNTEAFF.

The chain couples TRBV13 to TRBJ2-3, with 16 bases identical to TRBD2. In germline, CDR1 is PRHDT, CDR2 FYEKMQ (reference sequence). This CDR3 is 19 amino acids long. V lost 5 bases to trimming and J lost 3 bases; unmatched junction nucleotides: 11. The CDR3 here is CASSATGTSGRALTDTQYF. In nucleotides, the CDR3 is TGTGCCAGCAGCGCGACCGGGACTAGCGGGAGGGCCCTTACAGATACGCAGTATTTT.

This clone appeared a few times. The rearrangement joins TRBV6-6 to TRBJ1-1; TRBD1 agrees at 7 bases. Germline loops: CDR1 MNHNY, CDR2 SVGAGI (reference sequence). The CDR3 length is 13 residues. Losses at the gene ends were 4 bases for V and 6 bases for J; bases not matched to a gene: 5. The CDR3 region has the DNA TGTGCCAGCAGTTCAACAGGGGACGCTGAAGCTTTCTTT. Translation gives CASSSTGDAEAFF.

This clone was picked up one time. The gene calls are TRBV24-1 and TRBJ2-1; D gene ambiguous. From germline, CDR1 is KGHDR and CDR2 SFDVKD. Trimming shortened V by 2 bases and J by 7 bases, and 8 bases separated the two germline ends. The CDR3 consists of 13 residues. The CDR3 coding sequence is TGTGCCACCAGTGATTATGTCAGGAATGAGCAGTTCTTC. Amino acids: CATSDYVRNEQFF.

V usage is TRBV3-1 (or the pseudogene TRBV3-2) and J usage is TRBJ2-7; D remains unclear. V shed 2 bases and J shed 4 bases, with 9 bases lying between them. CDR3 length: 13 residues. CDR1 is LGHDT and CDR2 is YNNKEL in the germline V gene (reference sequence). The CDR3 reads CASSQFSSYEQYF. As DNA, the CDR3 is TGTGCCAGCAGCCAATTCTCCTCTTACGAGCAGTACTTC.

This rearrangement joins TRBV28 to TRBJ2-7; 9 bases map to TRBD2. There are 17 residues in the CDR3. The V gene end was trimmed by 4 bases and the J gene end by 0 bases; junction bases not matched to a gene: 10. The germline V gene encodes CDR1 MDHEN and CDR2 SYDVKM. The CDR3 reads CASSCPPSGKSSYEQYF. Written as DNA, the CDR3 is TGTGCCAGCAGTTGCCCCCCTAGCGGGAAGAGCTCCTACGAGCAGTACTTC.

This clone was seen a few times. The junction shows a germline mismatch at one end, possibly a read error. J is TRBJ2-1 and V is TRBV7-3; TRBD2 is a possible D gene (6 bases). CDR3 length: 13 amino acids. The V gene's germline CDR1 is SGHTA and CDR2 FQGTGA. The CDR3 bases are TGTGCCAGCAGCTTAACCCCTTCGGAGGGAAAGGTCTTC. Translated: CASSLTPSEGKVF.

The CDR3 DNA reads TGTGCCAGCAGCGCTTCCGGGACAGGGATGATGAACACTGAAGCTTTCTTT. Translating it yields CASSASGTGMMNTEAFF. This chain joins TRBV9 and TRBJ1-1; TRBD1 matches at 9 bases. This CDR3 has 17 amino acids. Germline trimming cut 3 bases from V and 0 bases from J; bases unmatched to any gene: 9. The V gene's germline CDR1 is SGDLS and CDR2 YYNGEE.

V usage is TRBV2 and J usage is TRBJ2-1; perhaps TRBD1 as D (6 bases). There are 15 residues in the CDR3. V was trimmed by 6 bases and J by 3 bases, leaving 15 bases between them. Germline V gene data show CDR1 as SNHLY and CDR2 as FYNNEI. The CDR3 is CASSLRDMNYNEQFF. The CDR3 bases are TGTGCCAGCAGCCTCCGGGACATGAACTACAATGAGCAGTTCTTC. Using reference TRBV2 and TRBJ2-1 for the parts outside the CDR3, the full variable domain is EPEVTQTPSHQVTQMGQEVILRCVPISNHLYFYWYRQILGQKVEFLVSFYNNEISEKSEIFDDQFSVERPDGSNFTLKIRSTKLEDSAMYFCASSLRDMNYNEQFFGPGTRLTVL.

This clone was seen just once. The gene calls are TRBV6-5 and TRBJ2-7; unclear D gene. This CDR3 has 11 amino acids. From germline, CDR1 is MNHEY and CDR2 SVGAGI. V gave up 6 bases and J gave up 6 bases, with 9 bases separating them. CDR3 region: CASSRSFEQYF. As DNA, the CDR3 is TGTGCCAGCAGCCGAAGCTTCGAGCAGTACTTC.

This clone was observed a handful of times. The chain uses TRBV10-1 and TRBJ2-7; D remains unclear. From germline, CDR1 is WNHNN and CDR2 SYGVQD (reference sequence). V was shortened by 2 bases and J by 4 bases, with 9 bases between the two germline ends. The CDR3 totals 13 residues. The CDR3 DNA follows: TGCGCCAGCAGTGAGAGGCGGAGTTACGAGCAGTACTTC. It is translated as CASSERRSYEQYF.

The chain joins TRBV19 to TRBJ2-7; 7 bases map to TRBD2. With 5 bases clipped from V and 5 bases from J, the junction kept 6 bases outside the gene matches. Germline-derived CDR1 and CDR2 are LNHDA and SQIVND (reference sequence). This CDR3 comprises 13 residues. CDR3 residues: CASSPEGGHEQYF. The DNA of the CDR3 is TGTGCCAGTAGTCCAGAGGGAGGGCACGAGCAGTACTTC.

CDR3 DNA: TGTGCCAGCAGGGCCGGGACAGGAGTTGTGAAACTGTTTTTT. This codes for CASRAGTGVVKLFF. This chain links TRBV9 with TRBJ1-4; 8 nucleotides line up with TRBD1. From germline, CDR1 is SGDLS and CDR2 YYNGEE. J lost 11 bases, V lost 5 bases, and 11 bases had no gene match. The CDR3 extends over 14 amino acids. The entire variable domain, with the rest obtained from reference TRBV9 and TRBJ1-4, is as follows: DSGVTQTPKHLITATGQRVTLRCSPRSGDLSVYWYQQSLDQGLQFLIQYYNGEERAKGNILERFSAQQFPDLHSELNLSSLELGDSALYFCASRAGTGVVKLFFGSGTQLSVL.

This chain links TRBV27 with TRBJ1-4, with a tentative D call TRBD1 (6 bases). The germline V gene has CDR1 MNHEY and CDR2 SMNVEV (reference sequence). The CDR3 totals 15 residues. Trimming cost V 5 bases and J 3 bases, with 13 bases left between them. The CDR3 protein is CASSPRQAPNEKLFF. Written as DNA, the CDR3 is TGTGCCAGCAGTCCGCGACAGGCTCCTAATGAAAAACTGTTTTTT.

This CDR3 is CASSIGTGAGNTIYF. The CDR3, as DNA: TGTGCCAGTAGTATAGGCACAGGGGCTGGAAACACCATATATTTT. The chain carries TRBV19 and TRBJ1-3, with 7 bases fitting TRBD1. The CDR3 totals 15 residues. Trimming cost V 1 base and J 2 bases; bases outside gene matches: 2. Germline V lookup: CDR1 LNHDA, CDR2 SQIVND (reference sequence).

The chain recombines TRBV28 with TRBJ1-2; 9 bases align to TRBD1. This CDR3 has 13 amino acids. CDR1 and CDR2 (germline): MDHEN, SYDVKM. With V trimmed by 6 bases and J by 8 bases, 7 bases remained unmatched. The CDR3 nucleotides are TGTGCCAGCAGAGACGGGACAGGGTTCGGCTACACCTTC. Translation gives CASRDGTGFGYTF.

The V call is TRBV3-1 (or the pseudogene TRBV3-2), the J call TRBJ2-1, with 7 nucleotides matching TRBD1. The V segment lost 0 bases and the J segment 9 bases; nucleotides outside the gene matches: 2. Per the germline V gene, CDR1 is LGHDT and CDR2 is YNNKEL (reference sequence). This CDR3 comprises 13 residues. This CDR3 reads CASSQEGGLEQFF. The CDR3 DNA follows: TGTGCCAGCAGCCAAGAAGGGGGCCTTGAGCAGTTCTTC.

This rearrangement joins TRBV27 to TRBJ1-2, with D unresolved. The V gene lost 2 bases and the J gene lost 0 bases, with 10 bases spanning the gap. This CDR3 spans 15 amino acids. The V gene's germline CDR1 is MNHEY and CDR2 SMNVEV (reference sequence). CDR3 sequence (DNA): TGTGCCAGCAGTTTACTGCCGACATCTAACTATGGCTACACCTTC. Its translation: CASSLLPTSNYGYTF.

For this clone: The sample contains more than one DNA sequence encoding this CDR3. This chain connects TRBV9 to TRBJ1-6; 7 bases line up with TRBD1. Germline lookup yields CDR1 SGDLS and CDR2 YYNGEE. V lost 3 bases to trimming and J lost 4 bases; unmatched junction nucleotides: 1. The CDR3 is 14 residues long. CDR3 DNA: TGTGCCAGCAGCGCGACAGGGTATAATTCACCCCTCCACTTT. Protein product: CASSATGYNSPLHF. The full variable domain, rest sourced from reference TRBV9 and TRBJ1-6, is DSGVTQTPKHLITATGQRVTLRCSPRSGDLSVYWYQQSLDQGLQFLIQYYNGEERAKGNILERFSAQQFPDLHSELNLSSLELGDSALYFCASSATGYNSPLHFGNGTRLTVT.

The chain is built from TRBV6-5 and TRBJ1-1; D is unresolved. Trimming took 8 bases from V and 1 from J, leaving 5 bases between them. There are 11 residues in the CDR3. CDR1 and CDR2 (germline): MNHEY, SVGAGI. CDR3 DNA: TGTGCCAGCCGGGGGAACACTGAAGCTTTCTTT. It is translated as CASRGNTEAFF.